This TCR beta chain was captured by sequencing in a study of cytomegalovirus exposure and HLA in healthy donors. As to this clone: What it recognizes is unknown.

Study conclusions and caveats: Being indistinguishable, some V segments were excluded, TRBV6-2 and TRBV6-3 among them. There were approximately 150 TCR beta chains listed as cytomegalovirus-associated. There were several of the most significant clusters that appeared linked to common viral pathogens in a later analysis.

It was with 60 Vbeta and 13 Jbeta primers that the PCR ran. TCRdb keeps only in-frame clones here, not all; method: immunoSEQ multiplex PCR. Of around 160,000 clones in the sample, roughly 75% were seen once. The ends were cut back, 4 bases at V and 0 bases at J, with 7 bases in the middle. CDR3 size: 13 residues. Germline CDR1 is GTSNPN and CDR2 is SVGIG (reference sequence). Sequenced material: PBMCs. This chain connects TRBV30 to TRBJ1-3, with D perhaps matching TRBD1 (5 bases). The TCR sequence derives from a male donor in good health and CMV-seronegative. The CDR3 DNA is TGTGCCTGGAAACAGGTCTCTGGAAACACCATATATTTT. This codes for CAWKQVSGNTIYF.